This TCR beta chain was retrieved from a study of neoadjuvant anti-PD-1 for oral cavity cancer (dated by TCRdb to about 2021). Some background on the complete study: Patients mostly received three to four biweekly doses of nivolumab at 3 mg/kg before curative-intent surgical resection. Patients with complete response, partial response or stable disease by RECIST 1.1 were defined as responders, whereas patients with progression were defined as non-responders. For patients who did not progress, a fourth nivolumab dose was given around day 43, followed by definitive surgical resection on days 50-56. An approximately 34% response rate was observed in the parent correlative cohort, in which more than nine patients were included. Points the paper makes about the study in general: Higher pretreatment blood Treg/Th17 ratios correlated with higher pretreatment blood TCRbeta clonality and lower post-treatment tumor TCRbeta clonality. The TCR analyses had only a few patients in each response group, and the authors called for validation in larger cohorts. Greater tumor shrinkage was correlated with larger post-treatment sizes of preexisting intratumoral clones, suggesting that expansion of preexisting clones contributed to response.

This clone was seen more than once but under ten times. Its antigen is still unknown. It has no much larger one-base neighbor in the sample; base qualities were not kept. The time point label for this specimen denotes: before neoadjuvant nivolumab. Patients were newly diagnosed with stage II-IVA oral cavity squamous cell carcinoma and had received no prior systemic or radiation treatment. The cohort was composed of patients with HPV-negative, locally advanced oral cavity squamous cell carcinoma. Samples came from a longitudinal correlative study of a single-arm phase II trial of neoadjuvant nivolumab in oral cavity squamous cell carcinoma. Subject-matched pre- and post-treatment PBMCs and tumors from three responders and three non-responders were subjected to genomic DNA-based TCRbeta sequencing. Genomic DNA was isolated from tumor tissue using the Maxwell RSC DNA from Tissue kit. Tumor libraries used mostly roughly 4.6 ug of input genomic DNA for survey sequencing, with two replicates per sample. Following the manufacturer's instructions, the team built TCRbeta libraries using the immunoSEQ hsTCRbeta kit. The completed libraries were mixed into a single pool at 3 nM, then sequenced with an Illumina NovaSeq 6000 S4 flow cell. In the source study's methods: Raw data preprocessing and quality control were performed with the immunoSEQ Analyzer. The analysis was restricted to productive rearrangements, with each unique CDR3 amino acid sequence defining a clonotype. Repertoire clonality was estimated as the Gini-Simpson index, which was calculated using the R package tcR. Student's t test was used to compare Gini indices, while Pearson correlation assessed associations with tumor size change. Not all clones reach the TCRdb copy of this immuneACCESS table, which keeps in-frame sequences only. Checked studies attribute under half of the gap to unresolved V genes and leave the rest unexplained. The V and J calls and the clone size are those of that table, but D and trimming were determined from the DNA. This sample holds 10,000 to 15,000 clones; less than 70% were observed only once. The ten largest clones add up to 12% of the sample.

V is cut back by 2 bases and J by 6 bases, with 4 bases in the junction unmatched. CDR1 and CDR2, looked up from the germline V gene, are SGDLS and YYNGEE. Its CDR3 holds 15 amino acids, cysteine through phenylalanine. Here the CDR3 DNA is all that survives: 45 bases in frame from base 1. The TCR sequence derives from a person between 40 and 85 years old with oral cavity squamous cell carcinoma. This specimen consisted of tumor tissue, obtained before nivolumab (anti-PD-1) treatment. This chain joins TRBV9 to TRBJ2-3; 12 bases in the middle match TRBD2. Here the CDR3 is given as CASSVASGRGDTQYF. The DNA sequence follows: TGTGCCAGCAGCGTCGCTAGCGGGAGGGGGGATACGCAGTATTTT.